One and the same sample provided the 8 T cell receptor beta chains below, sequenced in a study of T cell responses to AZD1222 COVID-19 vaccine. Clones were sequenced by immunoSEQ multiplex PCR, and TCRdb holds only the in-frame ones, with some missing. The repertoire holds 150,000 to 200,000 clones, with more than 75% as singletons. The input for sequencing was peripheral blood, taken 28 days after the second AZD1222 dose. Receptors originate from an adult who received the AZD1222 COVID-19 vaccine.

V gene TRBV2 combines with J gene TRBJ2-6; no definite D call. The CDR3 is made up of 13 amino acids. The ends were cut back, 8 bases at V and 0 bases at J, with 5 bases in the middle. Germline V lookup: CDR1 SNHLY, CDR2 FYNNEI. This CDR3 is CASLASGANVLTF. The CDR3 region has the DNA TGTGCCAGCCTGGCCTCTGGGGCCAACGTCCTGACTTTC.

The V gene is TRBV24-1, the J gene TRBJ2-1, with D possibly TRBD2 on 5 matching bases. Trimming left V 3 bases short and J 7 bases short, with 15 bases between. CDR1 and CDR2 (germline): KGHDR, SFDVKD. CDR3 length: 15 amino acids. For the CDR3, the DNA is TGTGCCACCAGTGATACCGGGAAGTGGGGAAATGAGCAGTTCTTC. It is translated as CATSDTGKWGNEQFF.

Concerning this clone itself: One junction end does not reproduce the germline sequence, and a read error may be involved. The chain combines TRBV7-8 with TRBJ2-3, with a possible D match to TRBD2 (6 bases). Germline values: CDR1 SGHVS, CDR2 FQNEAQ. There are 14 residues in the CDR3. The CDR3 reads CANSLVQGGDTQYF. CDR3 coding DNA: TGTGCCAACAGCTTAGTCCAGGGAGGAGATACGCAGTATTTT. The whole variable domain, remainder taken from reference TRBV7-8 and TRBJ2-3, is GAGVSQSPRYKVAKRGQDVALRCDPISGHVSLFWYQQALGQGPEFLTYFQNEAQLDKSGLPSDRFFAERPEGSVSTLKIQRTQQEDSAVYLCANSLVQGGDTQYFGPGTRLTVL.

The chain recombines TRBV28 with TRBJ1-5; TRBD1 matches 9 bases. Germline values: CDR1 MDHEN, CDR2 SYDVKM. This CDR3 has 16 residues. J gave up 3 bases and V 6 bases, and 9 bases lay outside the gene matches. CDR3 DNA sequence: TGTGCCAGCAGGGGGACAGGGAACTTTTTCAATCAGCCCCAGCATTTT. This translates into CASRGTGNFFNQPQHF.

This clone showed up just once. The V and J genes are TRBV4-3 and TRBJ2-1; D is possibly TRBD2 (6 bases). The V gene's germline CDR1 is LGHNA and CDR2 YSLEER. The CDR3 length is 18 residues. Deletions cut 4 bases from V and 0 bases from J, with 19 bases between. CDR3 bases: TGCGCCAGCAGCCGCTCGCCGGTGGGGGGAAGCTCCTACAATGAGCAGTTCTTC. Protein: CASSRSPVGGSSYNEQFF.

The V and J genes are TRBV18 and TRBJ2-3; 9 bases align to TRBD1. The trim removed 5 bases at V and 0 bases at J, leaving 12 bases unmatched. The CDR3 totals 18 residues. From germline, CDR1 is KGHSH and CDR2 LQKENI. The CDR3 DNA reads as TGTGCCAGCTCATCGTCCCGGACAGGGGCCACTAGCACAGATACGCAGTATTTT. It codes for CASSSSRTGATSTDTQYF.

The chain couples TRBV24-1 to TRBJ2-5, with D possibly TRBD1 on 6 matching bases. Germline loops: CDR1 KGHDR, CDR2 SFDVKD. This CDR3 comprises 15 residues. The germline V and J ends were trimmed by 1 base and 3 bases, with 11 bases remaining between them. The CDR3, as DNA: TGTGCCACCAGTGATTTTTGGGACACAGAAGAGACCCAGTACTTC. This codes for CATSDFWDTEETQYF.

The CDR3 is CASSLGGPISGNTIYF. Written as DNA, the CDR3 is TGTGCCAGCAGCTTGGGGGGGCCCATCTCTGGAAACACCATATATTTT. V usage is TRBV5-4 and J usage is TRBJ1-3; tentative D call: TRBD1 (6 bases). The CDR3 has 16 residues. The germline gives CDR1 SGHNT, CDR2 YYREEE (reference sequence). Trimming took off 0 bases at V and 0 bases at J, with 10 bases between the two ends.